The entry that follows covers one TCR beta chain sequence. This entry comes from a study of T cells in tuberculosis. On the study more broadly: CD1B tetramers identified T cells specific for mycobacterial lipid GMM.

Thawed, overnight-rested PBMC were stained with GMM-loaded CD1B tetramer, viability dye and anti-CD3, then sorted. The lipid loaded on the CD1B tetramers was C32 glucose monomycolate from Rhodococcus equi. Before cryopreservation, the sorted PBMC lost their CD14-expressing monocytes. Sequencing of TCR-alpha and TCR-beta chains was unpaired. Using immunoSEQ multiplex PCR, the repertoire was profiled, and TCRdb retains in-frame clones only, with some absent. This table has nearly 60,000 clones, 88% appearing once. This CDR3 has 19 amino acids. CDR1 is MGHRA, CDR2 YSYEKL, per germline. Trimming at V came to 0 bases and at J to 1 base, leaving 14 bases not matched to a gene.

Material: CD1b-GMM tetramer-negative cells sorted from PBMCs. The V gene is TRBV4-1, the J gene TRBJ2-7, with 8 bases lining up with TRBD2. The origin of this receptor is an adult woman with latent tuberculosis. The CDR3 DNA reads as TGCGCCAGCAGCCAAGATTGGGGATTAGCGGGATACCATTCCTACGAGCAGTACTTC. Its protein is CASSQDWGLAGYHSYEQYF.